This is a list of T cell receptor beta chains from one sample in a study of blood T cells in healthy people across ages. TCRdb ran MiXCR on the 5' RACE reads and lists one entry per CDR3 protein. In the table there are around 800,000 distinct CDR3 sequences, less than 60% of which are singletons. The sample comprised blood. These receptors came from a man at least 80 years old in good health. Each CDR3 is given with its conserved first and last residue. The D gene is left open where the match is weak. A row's size may be missing; if present it is once, few, many or a size class.

DNA: TGTGCCAGCAGGGATAACGGCAACTCCTACAATGAGCAGTTCTTC
CDR3: CASRDNGNSYNEQFF
size: .
J: TRBJ2-1
D: .
V: TRBV7-6

DNA: TGTGCCAGCAGCCAAGAGGCAGGGTCGGGGCAGCCCCAGCATTTT
CDR3: CASSQEAGSGQPQHF
size: once
J: TRBJ1-5
D: .
V: TRBV4-2

DNA: TGTGCCAGCAGCTTAGGTGGGGACCGCACAGATACGCAGTATTTT
CDR3: CASSLGGDRTDTQYF
size: many
J: TRBJ2-3
D: .
V: TRBV7-2

DNA: TGTGCCAGCAGCCAAGGATGGGGAGAAGAATACGAGCAGTACTTC
CDR3: CASSQGWGEEYEQYF
size: few
J: TRBJ2-7
D: .
V: TRBV4-2

DNA: TGTGCCAGCAGCGTAGCCGGTGGATGGGGGGGGGAAGGGAACACTGAAGCTTTCTTT
CDR3: CASSVAGGWGGEGNTEAFF
size: many
J: TRBJ1-1
D: .
V: TRBV9

DNA: TGTGCCAGCAGTTTTATAGATTCCTACGAGCAGTACTTC
CDR3: CASSFIDSYEQYF
size: .
J: TRBJ2-7
D: .
V: TRBV27

DNA: TGTGCCACCAGTGATAACAGGGGCCCCGCCTCCTACGAGCAGTACTTC
CDR3: CATSDNRGPASYEQYF
size: many
J: TRBJ2-7
D: TRBD1
V: TRBV24-1

DNA: TGTGCCAGCAGCTTAGATATGTTAGCGGGAGCGTACGAGCAGTACTTC
CDR3: CASSLDMLAGAYEQYF
size: .
J: TRBJ2-7
D: TRBD2
V: TRBV11-2

DNA: TGTGCCAGCAGTGAAGGTCTGTTCCCCAGCTACGAGCAGTACTTC
CDR3: CASSEGLFPSYEQYF
size: few
J: TRBJ2-7
D: .
V: TRBV6-1

DNA: TGCAGTGCTCCCCGACAGGGACAATTCTACGAGCAGTACTTC
CDR3: CSAPRQGQFYEQYF
size: few
J: TRBJ2-7
D: TRBD1
V: TRBV20-1

DNA: TGCGCCAGCAGCCAAGGGGCAGGGGGCTTCTATGGCCACACCTTC
CDR3: CASSQGAGGFYGHTF
size: .
J: TRBJ1-2
D: TRBD1
V: TRBV4-1

DNA: TGTGCCAGCAGCAAAGAGGGTCCAGTTTACAATGAGCAGTACTTC
CDR3: CASSKEGPVYNEQYF
size: .
J: TRBJ2-7
D: .
V: TRBV7-2

DNA: TGCAGTGCTCTCTACCGACTGGGAAATGAGCAGTTCTTC
CDR3: CSALYRLGNEQFF
size: many
J: TRBJ2-1
D: .
V: TRBV20-1

DNA: TGTGCCACGTCTGCTACGGGAGGCTCCTACGAGCAGTTCTTC
CDR3: CATSATGGSYEQFF
size: .
J: TRBJ2-1
D: TRBD2
V: TRBV28

DNA: TGTGCCAGCAGCGTCAAGGGGTGGGACAGTTCGGCATATAGCAATCAGCCCCAGCATTTT
CDR3: CASSVKGWDSSAYSNQPQHF
size: .
J: TRBJ1-5
D: TRBD1
V: TRBV7-2

DNA: TGTGCCAGCAGTTCAAGAAGAGGGGCAGGGAATCAGCCCCAGCATTTT
CDR3: CASSSRRGAGNQPQHF
size: .
J: TRBJ1-5
D: .
V: TRBV12-3/TRBV12-4

DNA: TGCGCCAGCAGCGCGGGACAGAACACCGGGGAGCTGTTTTTT
CDR3: CASSAGQNTGELFF
size: .
J: TRBJ2-2
D: .
V: TRBV5-1

DNA: TGTGCCAGCAGCCCCGGGAGAATTAGCGCAGATACGCAGTATTTT
CDR3: CASSPGRISADTQYF
size: .
J: TRBJ2-3
D: .
V: TRBV12-3/TRBV12-4

DNA: TGCAACGTTGGGGAGGCCTACAATAAGCAGTTCTTC
CDR3: CNVGEAYNKQFF
size: .
J: TRBJ2-1
D: .
V: TRBV29-1

DNA: TGTGCCTGGAGTGTCGGGTTTGGGACGAACACCGGGGAGCTGTTTTTT
CDR3: CAWSVGFGTNTGELFF
size: .
J: TRBJ2-2
D: .
V: TRBV30

DNA: TGCAGCGTTGGAGGGACAGGGGTGGCCTCTGGCTATGGCTACACCTTC
CDR3: CSVGGTGVASGYGYTF
size: .
J: TRBJ1-2
D: TRBD1
V: TRBV29-1

DNA: TGTGCCTGGGGTAGCGGGAACACCGGGGAGCTGTTTTTT
CDR3: CAWGSGNTGELFF
size: .
J: TRBJ2-2
D: .
V: TRBV30

DNA: TGTGCCAGCAGTCCAGGACTAGCGGGAGTTTGGAATGAGCAGTTCTTC
CDR3: CASSPGLAGVWNEQFF
size: .
J: TRBJ2-1
D: TRBD2
V: TRBV27

DNA: TGCAGTGCTAGGTGGCTAGCCAAAAACATTCAGTACTTC
CDR3: CSARWLAKNIQYF
size: .
J: TRBJ2-4
D: .
V: TRBV20-1

DNA: TGTGCCTGGGGTAGTGCCTACGAGCAGTACTTC
CDR3: CAWGSAYEQYF
size: .
J: TRBJ2-7
D: .
V: TRBV30

DNA: TGTGCCAGCAGCTTAAATGGGGGGAGCAGCAGTAATTCACCCCTCCACTTT
CDR3: CASSLNGGSSSNSPLHF
size: .
J: TRBJ1-6
D: .
V: TRBV11-3

DNA: TGCGCCAGCAGCATTTGGGGGACTCGGGGCAATGAGCAGTTCTTC
CDR3: CASSIWGTRGNEQFF
size: .
J: TRBJ2-1
D: .
V: TRBV5-1

DNA: TGTGCCAGCAGTACCAAGGCCAAAAACATTCAGTACTTC
CDR3: CASSTKAKNIQYF
size: few
J: TRBJ2-4
D: .
V: TRBV6-5

DNA: TGCGCCAGCAGCCAAGATGATGGCGGGAGGGTTACAGATACGCAGTATTTT
CDR3: CASSQDDGGRVTDTQYF
size: .
J: TRBJ2-3
D: TRBD2
V: TRBV4-1

DNA: TGCAGTGCCACCTCAACAGGGGGACTCAATCAGCCCCAGCATTTT
CDR3: CSATSTGGLNQPQHF
size: .
J: TRBJ1-5
D: TRBD1
V: TRBV20-1

DNA: TGTGCCAGCAGCATCGGGACGACTTTTAATGAGCAGTTCTTC
CDR3: CASSIGTTFNEQFF
size: few
J: TRBJ2-1
D: .
V: TRBV13

DNA: TGTGCCAGCAGTGACACGGACAGAGCAGATACGCAGTATTTT
CDR3: CASSDTDRADTQYF
size: once
J: TRBJ2-3
D: .
V: TRBV6-4

DNA: TGTGCCAGCAGGCAAGCGGGAGGAAGCTACGAGCAGTACTTC
CDR3: CASRQAGGSYEQYF
size: few
J: TRBJ2-7
D: TRBD2
V: TRBV28

DNA: TGTGCCAGCAGCCCAAGGGGTAGCGGGAGCCTTTCCTACGAGCAGTACTTC
CDR3: CASSPRGSGSLSYEQYF
size: .
J: TRBJ2-7
D: TRBD2
V: TRBV4-2

DNA: TGCAGTGCCGTCCTAGCGGGCCCCTCCTACGAGCAGTACTTC
CDR3: CSAVLAGPSYEQYF
size: .
J: TRBJ2-7
D: TRBD2
V: TRBV20-1

DNA: TGTGCCAGCAGTTACCGGATAGCGGGAGGCGAGACCCAGTACTTC
CDR3: CASSYRIAGGETQYF
size: .
J: TRBJ2-5
D: TRBD2
V: TRBV6-6

DNA: TGTGCCTGGAGCTCCTCGGGAACCCAGTACTTC
CDR3: CAWSSSGTQYF
size: .
J: TRBJ2-5
D: .
V: TRBV30

DNA: TGTGCCAGCAGCCCAGGGACTAGCGGGAGCTTTGAGCAGTTCTTC
CDR3: CASSPGTSGSFEQFF
size: .
J: TRBJ2-1
D: TRBD2
V: TRBV7-3

DNA: TGCGCCAGCAGCTTTGGAAGGTCAAATGAAAAACTGTTTTTT
CDR3: CASSFGRSNEKLFF
size: .
J: TRBJ1-4
D: .
V: TRBV5-1

DNA: TGTGCCAGCAGCTTATCACCCGGTAGCACAGATACGCAGTATTTT
CDR3: CASSLSPGSTDTQYF
size: few
J: TRBJ2-3
D: .
V: TRBV7-6

DNA: TGCGCCAGCAGCCGTCAGGGGGCAGACACTGAAGCTTTCTTT
CDR3: CASSRQGADTEAFF
size: .
J: TRBJ1-1
D: TRBD1
V: TRBV5-1

DNA: TGTGCCAGCAGCTTTAGCGGGGCGGCCTATGAGCAGTTCTTC
CDR3: CASSFSGAAYEQFF
size: .
J: TRBJ2-1
D: TRBD2
V: TRBV11-3

DNA: TGCGCCAGCAGCCAGCACAGCTCCTATAATTCACCCCTCCACTTT
CDR3: CASSQHSSYNSPLHF
size: .
J: TRBJ1-6
D: .
V: TRBV4-1

DNA: TGTACCAGCAGCTTAGTTGGGTTTGAGACCCAGTACTTC
CDR3: CTSSLVGFETQYF
size: once
J: TRBJ2-5
D: .
V: TRBV7-2

DNA: TGTGCCAGCAGTCCCGGGACAGTCGGAGAGACCCAGTACTTC
CDR3: CASSPGTVGETQYF
size: .
J: TRBJ2-5
D: TRBD1
V: TRBV6-6

DNA: TGTGCCACCACCGGGACAGGGGGCAACGGGGAGCTGTTTTTT
CDR3: CATTGTGGNGELFF
size: few
J: TRBJ2-2
D: TRBD1
V: TRBV10-3

DNA: TGTGCCATCAGTTCGACTAGGTTTGAGCAGTTCTTC
CDR3: CAISSTRFEQFF
size: few
J: TRBJ2-1
D: .
V: TRBV10-3

DNA: TGCGCCAGCAGTGATCCCGGGACAAACTCCTACGAGCAGTACTTC
CDR3: CASSDPGTNSYEQYF
size: .
J: TRBJ2-7
D: .
V: TRBV10-2

DNA: TGTGCCATCAGTGAGGGACCTTACCAAGAGACCCAGTACTTC
CDR3: CAISEGPYQETQYF
size: .
J: TRBJ2-5
D: .
V: TRBV10-3